Given below is one T cell receptor beta chain in context. Trimming removed 6 bases from V and 0 bases from J; junction bases left unmatched: 20. The germline CDR1 and CDR2 sequences are SGHNT and YENEEA. CDR3 length: 20 residues. The data stem from a study of early T cells in non-severe SARS-CoV-2 infection. Unique molecular identifiers were attached to individual cDNA molecules. TCRdb re-called the 5' RACE reads through MiXCR, storing one row per CDR3 protein. The table has approximately 73,000 distinct CDR3 sequences, 9.5% to 15% seen once. Source material: whole blood. This chain joins TRBV11-3 and TRBJ2-3; the match to TRBD2 covers 8 bases. This clonotype was obtained from an adult who was a healthcare worker with PCR-confirmed SARS-CoV-2 infection or an uninfected control (not recorded which). The CDR3 DNA follows: TGTGCCAGCAGACGGTCTCCGGCGGGGGGCCGCCATTTTAGCACAGATACGCAGTATTTT. This sequence encodes CASRRSPAGGRHFSTDTQYF.